The entry that follows covers one T cell receptor (beta chain) sequence. Source study methods: Estimates of nucleated cell counts were drawn from the amplification of reference gene primers. Sequenced by immunoSEQ multiplex PCR; TCRdb stores in-frame clones only, minus some. V and J calls and clone size are copied from that table; D and trimming were computed from the DNA. This sample carries around 280,000 clones, 88% of them seen once, and the ten largest clones take around 11%. The sample belongs to a study of blood T cell repertoires in COVID-19. Study-wide background: Samples of COVID-19 (acute and convalescent) were obtained from the United States, Italy and Spain. Sources were T cells, B-cell-depleted T cells, or PBMCs; the material itself was cDNA or gDNA.

The Seattle patients, enrolled during active infection, were followed longitudinally. V was cut by 3 bases and J by 3 bases, with 8 bases left in between. The CDR3 is 12 amino acids. Germline CDR1 reads SQVTM; CDR2 reads ANQGSEA. This TCR came from a woman aged 25-40 years with COVID-19, enrolled during active disease. V gene TRBV29-1 combines with J gene TRBJ1-1, with D unresolved. Input material: peripheral blood. Here the CDR3 DNA reads TGCAGCGTTGATTTCAGTTACACTGAAGCTTTCTTT. This encodes CSVDFSYTEAFF.